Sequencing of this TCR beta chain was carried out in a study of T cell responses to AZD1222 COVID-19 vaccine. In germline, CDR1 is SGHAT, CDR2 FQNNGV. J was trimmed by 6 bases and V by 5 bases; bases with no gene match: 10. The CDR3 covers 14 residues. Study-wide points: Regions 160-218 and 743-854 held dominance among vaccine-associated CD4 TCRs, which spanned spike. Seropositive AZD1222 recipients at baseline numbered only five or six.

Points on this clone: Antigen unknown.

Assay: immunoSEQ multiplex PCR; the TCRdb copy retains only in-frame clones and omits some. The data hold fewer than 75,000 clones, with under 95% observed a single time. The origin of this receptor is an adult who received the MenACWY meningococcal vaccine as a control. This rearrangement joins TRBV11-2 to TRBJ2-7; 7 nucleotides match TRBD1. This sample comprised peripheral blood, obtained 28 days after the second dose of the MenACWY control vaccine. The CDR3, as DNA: TGTGCCAGCAGCGTCCCAACAGGGGCGCGCGAGCAGTACTTC. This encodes CASSVPTGAREQYF.